These T cell receptor beta chains were read from a single sample in a study of T cell changes during pregnancy in multiple sclerosis. Method: immunoSEQ multiplex PCR; TCRdb's copy keeps in-frame clones and lacks some. Seen here are 35,000 to 50,000 clones, about nine tenths observed once, and the top ten hold approximately 0.46%. Sequenced material: CD4+ T cells from peripheral blood mononuclear cells, taken in the third trimester of pregnancy. These receptors all come from a female donor in good health, enrolled as a control in a pregnancy study. The CDR3 runs from the conserved cysteine through the conserved F or W. The order of the fields is clone size, J gene, D gene, V gene, CDR3 DNA, CDR3 protein. The D gene is left open where the match is weak. Size is omitted from some rows. Given values are once, few, many or a class for expanded clones.

NA	TRBJ2-5	TRBD2	TRBV9	TGTGCCAGCAGCGCCCGACTAGCGGGAGAAGAGACCCAGTACTTC	CASSARLAGEETQYF
NA	TRBJ1-3	NA	TRBV28	TGTGCCAGCACCCGTGAGCGTGCTCCTGGAAACACCATATATTTT	CASTRERAPGNTIYF
NA	TRBJ1-2	NA	TRBV18	TGTGCCAGCTCACCACCGGGGGGAGCTAACTATGGCTACACCTTC	CASSPPGGANYGYTF
NA	TRBJ2-3	NA	TRBV7-8	TGTGCCAGCCATGCTGCGGATACGCAGTATTTT	CASHAADTQYF
once	TRBJ1-5	NA	TRBV18	TGTGCCAGCTCACCACCACGGGGGGAGCCCCAGCATTTT	CASSPPRGEPQHF
NA	TRBJ2-2	NA	TRBV5-1	TGCGCCAGCAGCCCCGGGGGGCTATACACCGGGGAGCTGTTTTTT	CASSPGGLYTGELFF
NA	TRBJ2-3	NA	TRBV2	TGTGCCAGCAGCCTAGTCCGAGAAGCGCAGTATTTT	CASSLVREAQYF
NA	TRBJ2-3	NA	TRBV7-9	TGTGCCAGCAGCTTAGGGGTGGGCACAAATACGCAGTATTTT	CASSLGVGTNTQYF
NA	TRBJ2-5	TRBD1	TRBV9	TGTGCCAGCAGCGTAGACAGGGGCCTGGAGACCCAGTACTTC	CASSVDRGLETQYF
NA	TRBJ2-3	TRBD2	TRBV5-1	TGCGCCAGCAGCCGTAGCGGGATCGGCACAGATACGCAGTATTTT	CASSRSGIGTDTQYF
few	TRBJ2-4	NA	TRBV19	TGTGCCAGTAGTCCCTCTCAGGGAACAATACTAGCCAAAAACATTCAGTACTTC	CASSPSQGTILAKNIQYF
NA	TRBJ2-2	NA	TRBV6-1	TGTGCCAGCAGTCGAACAGGTTTTTACACCGGGGAGCTGTTTTTT	CASSRTGFYTGELFF
NA	TRBJ2-3	TRBD2	TRBV18	TGTGCCAGCTCGCGACAGGGCCCCCAGACTAGCGGGAAGTTAGATACGCAGTATTTT	CASSRQGPQTSGKLDTQYF
NA	TRBJ1-1	NA	TRBV7-3	TGTGCCAGCAGCCCCTCGGGAACAAACACTGAAGCTTTCTTT	CASSPSGTNTEAFF
NA	TRBJ1-1	NA	TRBV7-3	TGTGCCAGCAGCCAGTCGCCAGGGTTGGGCACTGAAGCTTTCTTT	CASSQSPGLGTEAFF
NA	TRBJ1-1	TRBD1	TRBV25-1	TGTGCCAGCAGTTTTACAGGGGGAGAAACTGAAGCTTTCTTT	CASSFTGGETEAFF
NA	TRBJ2-5	NA	TRBV7-2	TGTGCCAGCAGCTTGGGAGTGGTGCGGGAGACCCAGTACTTC	CASSLGVVRETQYF
NA	TRBJ2-5	NA	TRBV23-1	TGCGCCAGCATCGAGACAGCGGAGACCCAGTACTTC	CASIETAETQYF
once	TRBJ2-2	TRBD1	TRBV2	TGTGCCAGCACGACAGGGTACACCGGGGAGCTGTTTTTT	CASTTGYTGELFF
once	TRBJ2-2	NA	TRBV19	TGTGCCAGCGGGGGGCCAAATGCGAACACCGGGGAGCTGTTTTTT	CASGGPNANTGELFF
NA	TRBJ1-2	NA	TRBV6-5	TGTGCCAGCGGCCCGGACACCGGGTCGTCGGGCTACACCTTC	CASGPDTGSSGYTF
NA	TRBJ1-1	NA	TRBV4-2	TGTGCCAGCAGCCAAGTTGAATTCGGTCGGGGCACTGAAGCTTTCTTT	CASSQVEFGRGTEAFF